This T cell receptor beta chain was obtained from a study of shared clonotypes between healthy human individuals. CDR3 size: 14 residues. From germline, CDR1 is GTSNPN and CDR2 SVGIG (reference sequence). V was clipped by 8 bases and J by 4 bases; unmatched bases: 9. As defined, naive CD8 cells were CD45RO-negative and positively selected for CCR7, with terminally differentiated effector memory CD45RA+ cells excluded. Caucasian adults residing in Nashville, Tennessee made up all the donors. It was at deep level that the assay was run. Libraries were prepared by immunoSEQ multiplex PCR; TCRdb keeps only in-frame clonotypes and omits some of them. This table holds hundreds of thousands of clones, 95% found once.

The chain recombines TRBV30 with TRBJ1-4; the match to TRBD1 covers 8 bases. The clonotype was recovered from a woman younger than 45 in good health. The material sequenced was naive CD8+ T cells sorted from blood. CDR3 nucleotide sequence: TGTGCCGGGCAGGGGGCCGGTTTTAATGAAAAACTGTTTTTT. Encoded protein: CAGQGAGFNEKLFF.